These 23 T cell receptor beta chains share one sample of origin, sequenced in a study of T cells after yellow fever vaccination. TCRdb re-called the 5' RACE reads with MiXCR, one entry per CDR3 protein. The data hold a few hundred thousand distinct CDR3 sequences, with 4.1% observed a single time. This sample comprised PBMCs, obtained 5 days after the yellow fever booster vaccination. These receptors were taken from a man younger than 35 who received the YFV17D yellow fever vaccine.

This clonotype has just a few counts. This sequence joins TRBV12-3 or TRBV12-4 and TRBJ1-3; no definite D call. The ends were cut back, 8 bases at V and 0 bases at J, with 11 bases in the middle. This CDR3 comprises 14 residues. Here the CDR3 reads CASGKTDSGNTIYF. Written as DNA, the CDR3 is TGTGCCAGCGGCAAAACGGACTCTGGAAACACCATATATTTT.

This clonotype was seen at least ten times. The CDR3 spells CASSLARGVGYGYTF. The CDR3 DNA sequence: TGCGCCAGCAGCTTGGCTCGGGGAGTAGGCTATGGCTACACCTTC. J is TRBJ1-2 and V is TRBV5-1; D gene uncertain. This CDR3 is built from 15 residues. Trimming removed 0 bases from V and 4 bases from J, with 13 bases in between. Germline values: CDR1 SGHRS, CDR2 YFSETQ.

This clonotype was seen more than once but under ten times. The rearrangement joins TRBV6-5 to TRBJ1-2; D call uncertain. This CDR3 contains 14 residues. Trimming took 0 bases from V and 3 from J, leaving 8 bases between them. Germline V gene sequence: CDR1 MNHEY, CDR2 SVGAGI. The CDR3 nucleotides read TGTGCCAGCAGTTACTCCGGCAGAGACTATGGCTACACCTTC. It specifies CASSYSGRDYGYTF.

The chain recombines TRBV5-4 with TRBJ2-3; D might be TRBD1 (6 bases). V shed 4 bases and J shed 2 bases, with 17 bases lying between them. The CDR3 is made up of 16 amino acids. Germline values: CDR1 SGHNT, CDR2 YYREEE (reference sequence). CDR3 coding DNA: TGTGCCAGCAGCCTCCCCTCAGGGGACAACACAGATACGCAGTATTTT. It is translated as CASSLPSGDNTDTQYF.

This clonotype was picked up many times. The V and J genes are TRBV20-1 and TRBJ2-3; 12 bases align to TRBD2. Germline V gives CDR1 DFQATT, CDR2 SNEGSKA (reference sequence). The junction had 7 bases not matched to a gene; V was cut back by 2 bases and J by 1 base. CDR3 length equals 17 residues. The CDR3 coding sequence is TGCAGTGCTAGAACCCCCCTAGCGGGGGGGCGCACAGATACGCAGTATTTT. Translated, it gives CSARTPLAGGRTDTQYF.

This chain joins TRBV2 and TRBJ2-5; D not certain. The CDR3 has 11 amino acids. Trimming removed 7 bases at V and 5 bases at J, with 8 bases between. The germline CDR1 and CDR2 sequences are SNHLY and FYNNEI. CDR3 bases: TGTGCCAGCATCTTCGTGGAGACCCAGTACTTC. Translated, it gives CASIFVETQYF.

This clonotype was picked up a small number of times. The chain links TRBV18 to TRBJ1-1; no clear D gene. Germline-derived CDR1 and CDR2 are KGHSH and LQKENI. V was cut by 3 bases and J by 5 bases, with 7 bases left in between. The CDR3 contains 12 residues. CDR3 coding DNA: TGTGCCAGCTCACCCGCGAGAACTGAAGCTTTCTTT. Translated, it gives CASSPARTEAFF.

This chain uses TRBV28 with TRBJ2-6; 7 positions match TRBD1. The CDR3 length is 15 residues. Germline CDR1 is MDHEN and CDR2 is SYDVKM. The V segment lost 4 bases and the J segment 2 bases; nucleotides outside the gene matches: 2. The CDR3 DNA sequence: TGTGCCAGCAGTTCTGACAGGGCTGGGGCCAACGTCCTGACTTTC. Translating it yields CASSSDRAGANVLTF.

This clonotype has a handful of counts. The chain employs TRBV18 and TRBJ1-3, with D perhaps matching TRBD1 (5 bases). Trimming took off 4 bases at V and 4 bases at J, with 14 bases between the two ends. The CDR3 is 15 residues long. Germline V CDR1 and CDR2: KGHSH, LQKENI. CDR3 residues: CASSLRGNVGNTIYF. The CDR3 DNA reads as TGTGCCAGCTCACTCCGGGGCAACGTAGGAAACACCATATATTTT.

The table lists this clonotype with a few counts. The chain is built from TRBV4-1 and TRBJ2-2; weak D call: TRBD1 (6 bases). The germline CDR1 and CDR2 sequences are MGHRA and YSYEKL. Deletions cut 2 bases from V and 3 bases from J, with 13 bases between. The CDR3 has 16 amino acids. CDR3 region: CASSQKGVPDTGELFF. The CDR3 bases are TGCGCCAGCAGCCAAAAGGGGGTTCCGGACACCGGGGAGCTGTTTTTT.

Many counts were recorded for this clonotype. V gene TRBV6-5 combines with J gene TRBJ2-3, with 10 bases identical to TRBD2. Germline values: CDR1 MNHEY, CDR2 SVGAGI. J was trimmed by 6 bases and V by 3 bases; bases with no gene match: 15. The CDR3 is 18 residues long. The CDR3 region has the DNA TGTGCCAGCAGTTATAATTGGGCTAGCGGGGGTCATAGTGATACGCAGTATTTT. Protein: CASSYNWASGGHSDTQYF.

In this sample, this clonotype turned up many times. This sequence joins TRBV30 and TRBJ1-2, with D uncertain. Germline-derived CDR1 and CDR2 are GTSNPN and SVGIG (reference sequence). This CDR3 has 14 residues. The germline V and J ends were trimmed by 0 bases and 4 bases, with 12 bases remaining between them. CDR3 sequence: CAWSVPGAGYGYTF. In DNA form, the CDR3 reads TGTGCCTGGAGTGTACCCGGAGCTGGCTATGGCTACACCTTC.

This clonotype occurred many times. As DNA, the CDR3 is TGCAGCGTTAATTACTCGGGACGGAGGGGGACTGAAGCTTTCTTT. Translated: CSVNYSGRRGTEAFF. The rearrangement joins TRBV29-1 to TRBJ1-1; possibly TRBD1 for D (6 bases). V shed 5 bases and J shed 5 bases, with 21 bases lying between them. Germline CDR1 is SQVTM and CDR2 is ANQGSEA. The CDR3 is made up of 15 amino acids.

This clonotype appeared many times. This rearrangement joins TRBV20-1 to TRBJ1-2; D might be TRBD1 (6 bases). Germline assignment: CDR1 DFQATT and CDR2 SNEGSKA (reference sequence). CDR3 size: 16 residues. The germline V and J ends were trimmed by 6 bases and 4 bases, with 24 bases remaining between them. Here the CDR3 DNA reads TGCAGTGCCACAGCAAAGACAGGCCATTCGGCCTATGGCTACACCTTC. It specifies CSATAKTGHSAYGYTF.

There are a few counts of this clonotype. This chain links TRBV12-3 or TRBV12-4 with TRBJ2-3; 8 bases line up with TRBD1. J lost 1 base, V lost 7 bases, and 7 bases had no gene match. The CDR3 runs to 15 residues. DNA for the CDR3: TGTGCCAGCATTAACCCGGACAGGGGCACAGATACGCAGTATTTT. Its protein is CASINPDRGTDTQYF.

This clonotype came up many times. This chain uses TRBV7-2 with TRBJ1-1; TRBD1 matches 7 bases. This CDR3 is built from 14 residues. Per germline, CDR1 SGHTA and CDR2 FQGNSA. Trimming cost V 4 bases and J 4 bases; bases outside gene matches: 6. In DNA form, the CDR3 reads TGTGCCAGCAGCTCCCAGGGGGTTGGCACTGAAGCTTTCTTT. It specifies CASSSQGVGTEAFF.

As regards this clonotype: A clone one base away is much larger, so this may be a read error. This chain joins TRBV5-1 and TRBJ2-1; weak D call: TRBD1 (5 bases). Trimming removed 0 bases from V and 8 bases from J, with 9 bases in between. The CDR3 length is 13 residues. CDR1 and CDR2 (germline): SGHRS, YFSETQ. In DNA form, the CDR3 reads TGCGCCAGCAGCTTGGGACAGTCCTATGAGCAGTTCTTC. This encodes CASSLGQSYEQFF. Full variable domain (remainder filled in from reference TRBV5-1 and TRBJ2-1): KAGVTQTPRYLIKTRGQQVTLSCSPISGHRSVSWYQQTPGQGLQFLFEYFSETQRNKGNFPGRFSGRQFSNSRSEMNVSTLELGDSALYLCASSLGQSYEQFFGPGTRLTVL.

The chain carries TRBV7-2 and TRBJ1-5; no reliable D call. CDR3 length: 16 residues. V was clipped by 1 base and J by 7 bases, with 17 bases between them. The germline V gene encodes CDR1 SGHTA and CDR2 FQGNSA. CDR3 in amino acids: CASSLVSVYMGQPQHF. CDR3 coding DNA: TGTGCCAGCAGCTTAGTGTCGGTTTACATGGGCCAGCCCCAGCATTTT.

The chain uses TRBV20-1 and TRBJ2-7, with D unclear. The CDR3 has 12 residues. CDR1 DFQATT and CDR2 SNEGSKA come from the germline V gene (reference sequence). With 1 base removed from V and 9 bases from J, the gap between germline ends came to 13 bases. CDR3 coding DNA: TGCAGTGCTAGAGGTCTGCCCGTGGGGCAGTACTTC. It yields the protein CSARGLPVGQYF.

This clonotype has more than one count but fewer than ten. This sequence joins TRBV11-2 and TRBJ1-1; D not certain. This CDR3 comprises 15 residues. V lost 0 bases to trimming and J lost 5 bases, with 13 bases between them. CDR1 is SGHAT and CDR2 is FQNNGV in the germline V gene. CDR3 amino acids: CASSLDLIGGTEAFF. The CDR3 DNA follows: TGTGCCAGCAGCTTAGATCTCATCGGCGGGACTGAAGCTTTCTTT.

In its sample, this clonotype was seen many times. The gene calls are TRBV29-1 and TRBJ1-2, with a weak D call TRBD1 (6 bases). The CDR3 runs to 12 residues. Germline-derived CDR1 and CDR2 are SQVTM and ANQGSEA. Trimming removed 3 bases from V and 7 bases from J, with 12 bases in between. CDR3 residues: CSVEGGAGGYTF. The CDR3 nucleotides are TGCAGCGTTGAGGGGGGGGCAGGTGGCTACACCTTC.

This chain connects TRBV7-8 to TRBJ2-1; D may correspond to TRBD1 or TRBD2 (5 bases each). The CDR3 contains 14 residues. V was clipped by 2 bases and J by 8 bases, with 13 bases between them. Germline loops: CDR1 SGHVS, CDR2 FQNEAQ. The CDR3 loop reads CASSLYEGWYEQFF. Written as DNA, the CDR3 is TGTGCCAGCAGCTTATACGAGGGGTGGTATGAGCAGTTCTTC.

The CDR3 DNA is TGCAGTGCTAGAGATAGGCCGAACTACACCGGGGAGCTGTTTTTT. Protein sequence: CSARDRPNYTGELFF. J is TRBJ2-2 and V is TRBV20-1; no firm D call. V was trimmed by 0 bases and J by 3 bases, leaving 11 bases between them. The length of the CDR3 is 15 residues. Germline assignment: CDR1 DFQATT and CDR2 SNEGSKA (reference sequence).